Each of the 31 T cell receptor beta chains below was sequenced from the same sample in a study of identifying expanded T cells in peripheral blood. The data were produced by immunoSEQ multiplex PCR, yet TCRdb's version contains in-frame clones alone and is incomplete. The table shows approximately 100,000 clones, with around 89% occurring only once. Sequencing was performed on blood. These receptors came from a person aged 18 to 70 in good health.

The CDR3 reads CASSIGSTGQQDTQYF. CDR3 nucleotide sequence: TGCGCCAGCAGCATCGGTTCGACAGGCCAGCAAGATACGCAGTATTTT. The chain is built from TRBV5-1 and TRBJ2-3; possible D gene TRBD1, 6 bases. Trimming pared 4 bases from V and 5 bases from J, leaving 20 bases between. Germline values: CDR1 SGHRS, CDR2 YFSETQ. The CDR3 covers 16 residues.

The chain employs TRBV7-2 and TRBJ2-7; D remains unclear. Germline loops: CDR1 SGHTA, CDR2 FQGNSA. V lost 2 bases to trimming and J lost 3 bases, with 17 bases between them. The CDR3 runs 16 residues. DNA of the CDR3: TGTGCCAGCAGCTTAAATCTGGCACGAGAGCTCTACGAGCAGTACTTC. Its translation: CASSLNLARELYEQYF.

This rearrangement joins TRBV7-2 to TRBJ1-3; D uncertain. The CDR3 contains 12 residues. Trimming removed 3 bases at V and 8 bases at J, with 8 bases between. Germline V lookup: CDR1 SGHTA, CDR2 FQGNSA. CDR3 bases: TGTGCCAGCAGCTTTGCCGGGGACACCATATATTTT. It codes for CASSFAGDTIYF.

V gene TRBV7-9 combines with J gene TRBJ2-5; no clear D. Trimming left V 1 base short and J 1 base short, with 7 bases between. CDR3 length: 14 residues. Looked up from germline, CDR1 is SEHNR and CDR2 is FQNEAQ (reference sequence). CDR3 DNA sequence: TGTGCCAGCAGCTTAGTAGTGAGCCAAGAGACCCAGTACTTC. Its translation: CASSLVVSQETQYF.

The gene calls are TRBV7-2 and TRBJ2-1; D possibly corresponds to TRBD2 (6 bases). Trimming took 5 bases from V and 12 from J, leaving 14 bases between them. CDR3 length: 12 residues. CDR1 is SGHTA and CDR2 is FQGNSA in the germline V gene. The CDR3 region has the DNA TGTGCCAGCAGCCCGAGAGGACTATGGCAGTTCTTC. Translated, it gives CASSPRGLWQFF. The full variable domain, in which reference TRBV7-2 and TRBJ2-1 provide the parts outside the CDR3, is GAGVSQSPSNKVTEKGKDVELRCDPISGHTALYWYRQSLGQGLEFLIYFQGNSAPDKSGLPSDRFSAERTGGSVSTLTIQRTQQEDSAVYLCASSPRGLWQFFGPGTRLTVL.

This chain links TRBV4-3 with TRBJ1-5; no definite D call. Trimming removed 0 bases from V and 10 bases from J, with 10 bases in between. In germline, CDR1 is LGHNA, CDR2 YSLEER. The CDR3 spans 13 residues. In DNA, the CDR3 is TGCGCCAGCAGCCAAGATATGGGATTTCCCCAGCATTTT. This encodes CASSQDMGFPQHF.

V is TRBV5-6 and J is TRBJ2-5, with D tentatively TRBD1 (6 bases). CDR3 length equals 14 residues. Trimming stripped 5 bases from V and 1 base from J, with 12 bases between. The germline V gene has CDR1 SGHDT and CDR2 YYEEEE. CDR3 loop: CASRRIQGQETQYF. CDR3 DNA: TGTGCCAGCAGGCGGATACAGGGCCAAGAGACCCAGTACTTC.

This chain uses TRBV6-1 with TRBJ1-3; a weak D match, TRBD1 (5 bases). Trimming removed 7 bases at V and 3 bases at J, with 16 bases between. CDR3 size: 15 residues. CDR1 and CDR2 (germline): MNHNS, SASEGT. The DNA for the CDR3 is TGTGCCAGCACTTTGTCAGGGACTTATGGAAACACCATATATTTT. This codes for CASTLSGTYGNTIYF.

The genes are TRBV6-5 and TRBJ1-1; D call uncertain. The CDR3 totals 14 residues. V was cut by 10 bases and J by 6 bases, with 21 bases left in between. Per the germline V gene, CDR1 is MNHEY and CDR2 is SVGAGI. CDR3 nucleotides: TGTGCCACCGGAGGAGGCGCTCTATCGTCTGAAGCTTTCTTT. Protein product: CATGGGALSSEAFF.

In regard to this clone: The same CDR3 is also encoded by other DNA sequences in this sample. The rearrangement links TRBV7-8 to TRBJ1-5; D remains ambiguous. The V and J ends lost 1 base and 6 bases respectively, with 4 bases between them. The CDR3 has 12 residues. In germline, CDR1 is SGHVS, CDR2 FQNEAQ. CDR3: CASSLEGQPQHF. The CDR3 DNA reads TGTGCCAGCAGCTTAGAAGGTCAGCCCCAGCATTTT.

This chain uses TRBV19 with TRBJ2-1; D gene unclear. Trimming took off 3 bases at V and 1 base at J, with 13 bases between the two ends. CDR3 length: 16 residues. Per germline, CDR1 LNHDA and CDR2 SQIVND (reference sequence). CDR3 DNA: TGTGCCAGTAGTATCTCTCCAGGTGGGTCCTACAATGAGCAGTTCTTC. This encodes CASSISPGGSYNEQFF.

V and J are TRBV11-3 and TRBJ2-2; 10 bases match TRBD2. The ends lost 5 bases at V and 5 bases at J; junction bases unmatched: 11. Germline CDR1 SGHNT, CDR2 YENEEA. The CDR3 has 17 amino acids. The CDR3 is CASSLWSGGAQTGELFF. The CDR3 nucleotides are TGTGCCAGCAGCCTATGGAGCGGGGGGGCTCAGACCGGGGAGCTGTTTTTT.

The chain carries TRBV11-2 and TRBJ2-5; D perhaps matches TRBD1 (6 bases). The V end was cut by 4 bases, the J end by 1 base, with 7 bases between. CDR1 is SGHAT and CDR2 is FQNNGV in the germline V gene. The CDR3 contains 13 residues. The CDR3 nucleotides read TGTGCCAGCAGCTCGGACAGCCAAGAGACCCAGTACTTC. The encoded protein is CASSSDSQETQYF.

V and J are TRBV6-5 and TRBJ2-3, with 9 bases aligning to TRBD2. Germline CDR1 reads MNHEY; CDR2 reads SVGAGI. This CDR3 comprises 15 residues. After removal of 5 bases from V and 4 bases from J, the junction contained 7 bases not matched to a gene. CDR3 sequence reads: CASSIRLAGSDTQYF. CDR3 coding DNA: TGTGCCAGCAGTATCAGGCTAGCGGGGTCAGATACGCAGTATTTT.

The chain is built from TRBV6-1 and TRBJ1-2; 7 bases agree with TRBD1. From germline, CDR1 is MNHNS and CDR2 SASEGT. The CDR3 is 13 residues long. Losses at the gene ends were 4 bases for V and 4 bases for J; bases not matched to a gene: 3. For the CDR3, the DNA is TGTGCCAGCAGTGCACAGGGGACCTATGGCTACACCTTC. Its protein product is CASSAQGTYGYTF.

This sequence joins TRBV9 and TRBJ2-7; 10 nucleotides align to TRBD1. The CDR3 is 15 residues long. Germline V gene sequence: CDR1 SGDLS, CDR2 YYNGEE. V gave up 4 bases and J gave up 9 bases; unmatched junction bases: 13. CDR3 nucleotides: TGTGCCAGCAGCCCCTCTGGGGGGACAGGGGCGGTGCAGTACTTC. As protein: CASSPSGGTGAVQYF.

The CDR3 reads CASGRANPYEQYF. DNA for the CDR3: TGTGCCAGCGGGAGGGCGAACCCCTACGAGCAGTACTTC. J is TRBJ2-7 and V is TRBV28; 7 bases are shared with TRBD2. Germline assignment: CDR1 MDHEN and CDR2 SYDVKM. The CDR3 runs to 13 residues. V lost 8 bases and J lost 2; bases outside the gene matches: 6.

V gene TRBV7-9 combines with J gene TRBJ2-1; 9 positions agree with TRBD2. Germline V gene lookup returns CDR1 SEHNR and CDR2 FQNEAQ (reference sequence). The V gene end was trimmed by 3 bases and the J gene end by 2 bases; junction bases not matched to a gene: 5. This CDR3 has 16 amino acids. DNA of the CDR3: TGTGCCAGCAGCTTTACCCAGCGGGGGGCCTACAATGAGCAGTTCTTC. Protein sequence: CASSFTQRGAYNEQFF.

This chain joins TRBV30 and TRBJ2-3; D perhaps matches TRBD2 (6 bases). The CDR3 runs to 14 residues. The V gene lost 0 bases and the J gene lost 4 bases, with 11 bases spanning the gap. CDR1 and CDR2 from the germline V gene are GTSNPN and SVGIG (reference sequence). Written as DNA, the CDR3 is TGTGCCTGGAGTGTTGGAAGGGACTCAGATACGCAGTATTTT. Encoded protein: CAWSVGRDSDTQYF. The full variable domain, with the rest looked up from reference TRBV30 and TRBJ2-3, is SQTIHQWPATLVQPVGSPLSLECTVEGTSNPNLYWYRQAAGRGLQLLFYSVGIGQISSEVPQNLSASRPQDRQFILSSKKLLLSDSGFYLCAWSVGRDSDTQYFGPGTRLTVL.

Written as DNA, the CDR3 is TGTGCCAGCAGTTTTTCCGACAGGGCCGAGGATCAGCCCCAGCATTTT. Encoded protein: CASSFSDRAEDQPQHF. This chain uses TRBV28 with TRBJ1-5; 7 bases are shared with TRBD1. The CDR3 loop spans 16 amino acids. Germline values: CDR1 MDHEN, CDR2 SYDVKM. The ends lost 3 bases at V and 5 bases at J; junction bases unmatched: 10.

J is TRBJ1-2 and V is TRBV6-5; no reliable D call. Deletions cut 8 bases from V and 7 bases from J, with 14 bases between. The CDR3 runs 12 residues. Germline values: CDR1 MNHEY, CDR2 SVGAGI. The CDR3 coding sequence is TGTGCCAGCGGTCAGATCGTCGGTGGCTACACCTTC. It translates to CASGQIVGGYTF.

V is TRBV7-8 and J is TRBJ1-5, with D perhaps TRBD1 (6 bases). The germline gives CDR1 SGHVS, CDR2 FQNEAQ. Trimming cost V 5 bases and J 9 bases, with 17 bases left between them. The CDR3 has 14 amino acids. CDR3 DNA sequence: TGTGCCAGCAGCACGGACAGAGGGGGGGGGCCCCAGCATTTT. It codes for CASSTDRGGGPQHF.

The CDR3 DNA sequence: TGTGCCTGGAGTGTAGACTCTCCCCGGGAAACTGAAGCTTTCTTT. Its translation is CAWSVDSPRETEAFF. V is TRBV30 and J is TRBJ1-1; D not certain. CDR1 and CDR2 from the germline V gene are GTSNPN and SVGIG (reference sequence). CDR3 length equals 15 residues. With 0 bases removed from V and 5 bases from J, the gap between germline ends came to 16 bases.

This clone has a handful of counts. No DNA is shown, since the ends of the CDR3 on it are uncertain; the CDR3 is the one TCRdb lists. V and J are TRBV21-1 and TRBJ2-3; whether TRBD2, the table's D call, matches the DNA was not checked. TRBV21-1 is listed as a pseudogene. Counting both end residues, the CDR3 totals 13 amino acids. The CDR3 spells CTVAGGSPDTQYF.

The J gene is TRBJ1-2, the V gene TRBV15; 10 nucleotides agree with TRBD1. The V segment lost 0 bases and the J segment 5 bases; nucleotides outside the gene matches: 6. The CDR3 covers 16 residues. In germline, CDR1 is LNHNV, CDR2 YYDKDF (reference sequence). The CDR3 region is CATSRDRDRGIYGYTF. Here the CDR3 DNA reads TGTGCCACCAGCAGAGATAGGGACAGGGGAATTTATGGCTACACCTTC.

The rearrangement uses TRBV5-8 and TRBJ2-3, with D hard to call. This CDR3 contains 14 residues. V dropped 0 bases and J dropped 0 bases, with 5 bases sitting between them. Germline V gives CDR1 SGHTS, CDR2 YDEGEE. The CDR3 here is CASSLGTSTDTQYF. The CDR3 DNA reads TGTGCCAGCAGCTTGGGCACTAGCACAGATACGCAGTATTTT.

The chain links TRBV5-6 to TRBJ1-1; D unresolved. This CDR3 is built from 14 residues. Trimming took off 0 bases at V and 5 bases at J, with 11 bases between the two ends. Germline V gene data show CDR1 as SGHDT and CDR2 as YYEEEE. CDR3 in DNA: TGTGCCAGCAGCTTGGAAGACCCGAGGACTGAAGCTTTCTTT. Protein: CASSLEDPRTEAFF.

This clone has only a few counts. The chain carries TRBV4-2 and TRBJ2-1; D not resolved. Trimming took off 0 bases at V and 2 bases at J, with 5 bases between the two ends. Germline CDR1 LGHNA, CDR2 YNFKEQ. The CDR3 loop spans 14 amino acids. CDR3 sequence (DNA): TGTGCCAGCAGCCAAGATTCCGCCTACAATGAGCAGTTCTTC. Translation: CASSQDSAYNEQFF.

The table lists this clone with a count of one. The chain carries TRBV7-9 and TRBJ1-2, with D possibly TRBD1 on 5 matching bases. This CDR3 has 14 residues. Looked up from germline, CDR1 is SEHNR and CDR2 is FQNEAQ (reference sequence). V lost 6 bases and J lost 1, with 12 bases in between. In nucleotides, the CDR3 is TGTGCCAGCAGTCGGGTAGGGGTTAACTATGGCTACACCTTC. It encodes CASSRVGVNYGYTF.

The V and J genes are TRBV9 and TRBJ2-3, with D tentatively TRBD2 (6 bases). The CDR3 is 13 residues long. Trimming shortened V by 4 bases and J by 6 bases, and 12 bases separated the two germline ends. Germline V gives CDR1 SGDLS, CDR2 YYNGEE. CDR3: CASSRGSLDTQYF. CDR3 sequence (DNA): TGTGCCAGCAGCCGGGGGAGTCTGGATACGCAGTATTTT.

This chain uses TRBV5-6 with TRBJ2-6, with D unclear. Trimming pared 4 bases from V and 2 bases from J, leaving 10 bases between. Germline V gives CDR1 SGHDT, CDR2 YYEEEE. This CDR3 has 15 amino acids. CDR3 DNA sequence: TGTGCCAGCAGCCAGAGTGGCCCTGGGGCCAACGTCCTGACTTTC. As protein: CASSQSGPGANVLTF.